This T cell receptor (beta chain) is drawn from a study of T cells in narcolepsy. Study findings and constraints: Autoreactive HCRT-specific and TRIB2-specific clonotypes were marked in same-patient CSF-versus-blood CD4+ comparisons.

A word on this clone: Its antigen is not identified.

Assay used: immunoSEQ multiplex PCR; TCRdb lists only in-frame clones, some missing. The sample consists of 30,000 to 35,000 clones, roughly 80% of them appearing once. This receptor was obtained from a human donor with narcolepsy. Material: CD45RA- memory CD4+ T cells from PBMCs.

In DNA form, the CDR3 reads TGCAGCGTTGAAGAAGTGAGGGGAGATACGCAGTATTTT. Its protein is CSVEEVRGDTQYF. The genes are TRBV29-1 and TRBJ2-3; D possibly uses TRBD1 or TRBD2 (5 bases each). V was pared by 0 bases and J by 5 bases, with 9 bases between. Germline assignment: CDR1 SQVTM and CDR2 ANQGSEA. The CDR3 runs to 13 residues.